The clone carrying this TCR beta chain was counted once. These data belong to a study of blood T cell repertoires in COVID-19. Across the study: The United States, Italy and Spain supplied acute and convalescent COVID-19 samples. PBMCs, B-cell-depleted T cells, or T cells were the source of the cDNA or gDNA that made up the material.

As handled by the study authors: Amplification of reference gene primers was used by the study to estimate nucleated cell counts. Produced via immunoSEQ multiplex PCR; TCRdb's table is partial and in-frame only. The V and J calls and clone size come from that table; D and trimming were worked out from the DNA. This sample has about 400,000 clones, with about 89% found just once. The V gene lost 2 bases and the J gene lost 1 base, with 11 bases spanning the gap. CDR1 SGHKS and CDR2 YYEKEE come from the germline V gene (reference sequence). The CDR3 extends over 15 amino acids. The origin of this receptor is a woman under 40 with acute or convalescent COVID-19. J is TRBJ2-3 and V is TRBV5-5; TRBD2 is a possible D gene (5 bases). The sample comprised peripheral blood. The CDR3 sequence: CASSFSGSGTDTQYF. In nucleotides, the CDR3 is TGTGCCAGCAGCTTTTCGGGGAGTGGCACAGATACGCAGTATTTT. The complete variable domain, with remaining parts taken from reference TRBV5-5 and TRBJ2-3, reads DAGVTQSPTHLIKTRGQQVTLRCSPISGHKSVSWYQQVLGQGPQFIFQYYEKEERGRGNFPDRFSARQFPNYSSELNVNALLLGDSALYLCASSFSGSGTDTQYFGPGTRLTVL.